These T cell receptor beta chains were read from a single sample in a study of T cell responses to AZD1222 COVID-19 vaccine. This table comes from immunoSEQ multiplex PCR, and its TCRdb copy is limited to in-frame clones, with some not included. The data show 80,000 to 90,000 clones, with 92% seen just once and roughly 5.2% held by the top ten. Sequencing used peripheral blood, obtained on day 0 of AZD1222 vaccination. These receptors were obtained from an adult in good health. The CDR3 runs from the conserved cysteine through the conserved F or W. A D gene is named only where the DNA matches it firmly.

13,.,TRBJ2-2,TRBV27,CASSPRGTGELFF
14,.,TRBJ1-1,TRBV7-3,CASSPSPHDTEAFF
14,.,TRBJ1-2,TRBV25-1,CASSARTLSYGYTF
15,.,TRBJ2-7,TRBV27,CASSSRQDFSYEQYF
12,.,TRBJ2-7,TRBV28,CASSPLVYEQYF
12,.,TRBJ2-5,TRBV3-1/TRBV3-2,CASSPFQETQYF
15,.,TRBJ2-5,TRBV25-1,CASSELSGSQETQYF
13,.,TRBJ2-7,TRBV13,CASSRTGSYEQYF
13,TRBD1,TRBJ1-3,TRBV27,CASSSDRGYTIYF
12,.,TRBJ2-3,TRBV6-2/TRBV6-3,CASSNRVDTQYF
12,.,TRBJ1-1,TRBV28,CASTLGGTEAFF